The next 8 T cell receptor beta chains were all read from a single sample in a study of control samples from healthy donors and cancer patients. Method: immunoSEQ multiplex PCR; TCRdb's copy keeps in-frame clones and lacks some. This table holds 130,000 to 150,000 clones, under 95% found once. Specimen: blood. The receptors were sampled from a man aged 18 to 29 in good health.

This clone is termed medium-sized. The rearrangement joins TRBV11-2 to TRBJ2-2; D is perhaps TRBD1 or TRBD2 (6 bases each). The V end was cut by 5 bases, the J end by 3 bases, with 19 bases between. Germline assignment: CDR1 SGHAT and CDR2 FQNNGV. The CDR3 has 17 residues. DNA for the CDR3: TGTGCCAGCAGCCCCACCGCGAGGGGGGCTTACACCGGGGAGCTGTTTTTT. Translated, it gives CASSPTARGAYTGELFF. The entire variable domain, with the rest obtained from reference TRBV11-2 and TRBJ2-2, is as follows: EAGVAQSPRYKIIEKRQSVAFWCNPISGHATLYWYQQILGQGPKLLIQFQNNGVVDDSQLPKDRFSAERLKGVDSTLKIQPAKLEDSAVYLCASSPTARGAYTGELFFGEGSRLTVL.

The chain is built from TRBV12-3 or TRBV12-4 and TRBJ2-7; 7 bases align to TRBD2. The CDR3 extends over 13 amino acids. The ends lost 1 base at V and 5 bases at J; junction bases unmatched: 2. In nucleotides, the CDR3 is TGTGCCAGCAGTTTAGGGGGGACTAACGAGCAGTACTTC. Protein product: CASSLGGTNEQYF.

The chain links TRBV7-2 to TRBJ2-7, with 9 bases identical to TRBD2. Germline V gene lookup returns CDR1 SGHTA and CDR2 FQGNSA. The CDR3 length is 15 residues. Germline trimming cut 3 bases from V and 3 bases from J; bases unmatched to any gene: 6. The CDR3 coding sequence is TGTGCCAGCAGCTTGCGGGGGGGGCTCTTCTACGAGCAGTACTTC. Translated, it gives CASSLRGGLFYEQYF.

The chain recombines TRBV5-4 with TRBJ1-1, with no clear D. Trimming cost V 0 bases and J 2 bases, with 5 bases left between them. This CDR3 contains 13 residues. Per germline, CDR1 SGHNT and CDR2 YYREEE (reference sequence). The DNA for the CDR3 is TGTGCCAGCAGCTTGGGGGTAAACACTGAAGCTTTCTTT. Protein product: CASSLGVNTEAFF.

V gene TRBV28 combines with J gene TRBJ2-5; no firm D call. Germline CDR1 and CDR2: MDHEN and SYDVKM. V lost 5 bases, J lost 4 bases, and 17 bases lay in between. This CDR3 has 15 amino acids. Here the CDR3 reads CASSPSSPYGETQYF. The CDR3 coding sequence is TGTGCCAGCAGTCCGAGCTCCCCCTATGGAGAGACCCAGTACTTC.

The chain joins TRBV7-2 to TRBJ2-3, with D hard to call. Germline CDR1 reads SGHTA; CDR2 reads FQGNSA. The CDR3 length is 14 residues. Trimming pared 3 bases from V and 3 bases from J, leaving 10 bases between. DNA for the CDR3: TGTGCCAGCAGCTTTGGCCAGGCGACAGATACGCAGTATTTT. It codes for CASSFGQATDTQYF. The full variable domain, with the rest looked up from reference TRBV7-2 and TRBJ2-3, is GAGVSQSPSNKVTEKGKDVELRCDPISGHTALYWYRQSLGQGLEFLIYFQGNSAPDKSGLPSDRFSAERTGGSVSTLTIQRTQQEDSAVYLCASSFGQATDTQYFGPGTRLTVL.

The chain employs TRBV30 and TRBJ1-1; 7 bases fit TRBD1. Germline CDR1 reads GTSNPN; CDR2 reads SVGIG (reference sequence). V gave up 3 bases and J gave up 7 bases; unmatched junction bases: 11. This CDR3 spans 14 amino acids. As DNA, the CDR3 is TGTGCCTGGAGGACGGGACAGCAGTTGGTTGAAGCTTTCTTT. It is translated as CAWRTGQQLVEAFF.

The chain recombines TRBV11-2 with TRBJ2-2, with 7 bases aligning to TRBD1. The germline V gene has CDR1 SGHAT and CDR2 FQNNGV. CDR3 length: 17 amino acids. V was pared by 5 bases and J by 6 bases, with 15 bases of the junction left unmatched. The CDR3 sequence: CASSPQPGTVYSGELFF. CDR3 nucleotides: TGTGCCAGCAGCCCCCAACCCGGGACAGTTTACTCCGGGGAGCTGTTTTTT.